The 7 T cell receptor beta chains in this list originate from one sample, sequenced in a study of blood T cell repertoires in COVID-19. TCRdb keeps only in-frame clones here, not all; method: immunoSEQ multiplex PCR. The sample lists fewer than 70,000 clones; more than 75% were seen once. Sequenced material: peripheral blood. The receptor source for this set is a human donor in a cohort sampled during active COVID-19.

The chain employs TRBV4-2 and TRBJ1-3; a weak D match, TRBD1 (5 bases). The CDR3 is 14 amino acids. Trimming removed 4 bases from V and 4 bases from J, with 11 bases in between. The germline CDR1 and CDR2 sequences are LGHNA and YNFKEQ. DNA of the CDR3: TGTGCCAGCAGCCTGGGACTCTCCGGAAACACCATATATTTT. As protein: CASSLGLSGNTIYF.

The rearrangement joins TRBV5-1 to TRBJ1-4; 7 bases match TRBD1. Germline V gene data show CDR1 as SGHRS and CDR2 as YFSETQ. This CDR3 has 14 amino acids. V shed 0 bases and J 8 bases; nucleotides not matched to a gene: 4. The CDR3 bases are TGCGCCAGCAGCTTGGTAGCAGGGGGGGAAAAACTGTTTTTT. It translates to CASSLVAGGEKLFF.

The chain joins TRBV11-2 to TRBJ2-2, with D possibly TRBD2 on 6 matching bases. The V gene's germline CDR1 is SGHAT and CDR2 FQNNGV. Trimming removed 5 bases from V and 3 bases from J, with 25 bases in between. The CDR3 totals 19 residues. The CDR3 here is CASSRRLGRGREDTGELFF. As DNA, the CDR3 is TGTGCCAGCAGCAGGAGACTAGGAAGAGGCCGCGAGGACACCGGGGAGCTGTTTTTT. The full variable domain, with the rest looked up from reference TRBV11-2 and TRBJ2-2, is EAGVAQSPRYKIIEKRQSVAFWCNPISGHATLYWYQQILGQGPKLLIQFQNNGVVDDSQLPKDRFSAERLKGVDSTLKIQPAKLEDSAVYLCASSRRLGRGREDTGELFFGEGSRLTVL.

This clone has only a few counts. In the same sample, other DNA sequences code for this CDR3. The V gene is TRBV7-9, the J gene TRBJ2-7; the match to TRBD2 covers 10 bases. This CDR3 is built from 14 residues. V shed 5 bases and J 2 bases; nucleotides not matched to a gene: 3. Germline V CDR1 and CDR2: SEHNR, FQNEAQ (reference sequence). CDR3 in amino acids: CASSPGLAAYEQYF. CDR3 bases: TGTGCCAGCAGCCCAGGACTAGCGGCCTACGAGCAGTACTTC.

The rearrangement joins TRBV4-3 to TRBJ2-7; D may be TRBD1 (6 bases). Germline V gene data show CDR1 as LGHNA and CDR2 as YSLEER. This CDR3 region has 17 residues. Trimming cost V 3 bases and J 0 bases, with 18 bases left between them. CDR3 DNA sequence: TGCGCCAGCAGCCATGGCCAGGGGCCATCTAGCTCCTACGAGCAGTACTTC. Translation: CASSHGQGPSSSYEQYF.

The rearrangement links TRBV7-2 to TRBJ1-5; D ambiguous. The CDR3 length is 15 residues. CDR1 and CDR2 from the germline V gene are SGHTA and FQGNSA. The V end was cut by 4 bases, the J end by 6 bases, with 16 bases between. The CDR3 reads CASSSDPHGSQPQHF. In nucleotides, the CDR3 is TGTGCCAGCAGCTCCGACCCACACGGGAGTCAGCCCCAGCATTTT.

This sequence joins TRBV19 and TRBJ2-1; TRBD1 aligns across 9 bases. The germline CDR1 and CDR2 sequences are LNHDA and SQIVND (reference sequence). V trimming: 5 bases; J trimming: 6 bases; junction bases outside the gene matches: 8. The CDR3 has 15 residues. For the CDR3, the DNA is TGTGCCAGTAGTTCCCAGGGACAGGGTTTCAATGAGCAGTTCTTC. This codes for CASSSQGQGFNEQFF. Combining the CDR3 with reference TRBV19 and TRBJ2-1 gives the whole variable domain DGGITQSPKYLFRKEGQNVTLSCEQNLNHDAMYWYRQDPGQGLRLIYYSQIVNDFQKGDIAEGYSVSREKKESFPLTVTSAQKNPTAFYLCASSSQGQGFNEQFFGPGTRLTVL.